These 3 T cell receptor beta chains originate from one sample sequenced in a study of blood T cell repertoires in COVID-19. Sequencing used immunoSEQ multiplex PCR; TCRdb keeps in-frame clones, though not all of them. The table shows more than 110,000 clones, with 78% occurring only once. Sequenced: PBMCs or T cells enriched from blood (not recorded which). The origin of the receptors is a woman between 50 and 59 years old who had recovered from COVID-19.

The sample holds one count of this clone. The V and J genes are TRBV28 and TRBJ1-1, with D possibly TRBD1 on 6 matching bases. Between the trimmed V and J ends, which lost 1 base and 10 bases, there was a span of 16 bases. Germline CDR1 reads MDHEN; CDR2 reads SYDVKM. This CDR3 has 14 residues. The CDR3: CASSLFGDMASAFF. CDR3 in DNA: TGTGCCAGCAGTTTATTTGGGGACATGGCTTCAGCTTTCTTT.

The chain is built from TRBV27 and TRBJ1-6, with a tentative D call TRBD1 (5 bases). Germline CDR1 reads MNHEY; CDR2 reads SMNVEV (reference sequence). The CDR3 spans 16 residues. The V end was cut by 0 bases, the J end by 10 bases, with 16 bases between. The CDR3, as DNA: TGTGCCAGCAGTTTATCGCAGGGCATCGTACGGTCACCCCTCCACTTT. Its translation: CASSLSQGIVRSPLHF.

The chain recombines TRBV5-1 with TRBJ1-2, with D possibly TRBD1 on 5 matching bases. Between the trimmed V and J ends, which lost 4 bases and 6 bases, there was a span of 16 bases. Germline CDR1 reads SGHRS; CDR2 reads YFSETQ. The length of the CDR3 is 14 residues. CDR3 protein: CASSLAGDVNGYTF. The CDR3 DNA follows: TGCGCCAGCAGCCTGGCGGGGGATGTGAATGGCTACACCTTC.